This T cell receptor beta chain was sequenced in a study of cytomegalovirus exposure and HLA in healthy donors. The CDR3 consists of 15 residues. Per the germline V gene, CDR1 is MNHEY and CDR2 is SVGAGI. In the case of this clone: Compared with germline, one end of the junction differs, possibly owing to a read error.

Both 60 Vbeta primers and 13 Jbeta primers went into the PCR. Generated by immunoSEQ multiplex PCR, the TCRdb table keeps only in-frame clones and is missing some. The sample has around 100,000 clones, 75% to 85% seen once. Specimen: PBMCs. The rearrangement links TRBV6-5 to TRBJ2-4, with D possibly TRBD1 on 6 matching bases. The receptor comes from a female donor in good health and CMV-seropositive. The CDR3 region has the DNA TGTGCCAGCAGTCTAAGACAGGCAGGGTTAAACAGTCAGTACTTC. Encoded protein: CASSLRQAGLNSQYF.